These T cell receptor beta chains were read from a single sample in a study of T cell repertoires in cytomegalovirus infection. Using its own MiXCR run on the reads, TCRdb lists one record per CDR3 protein. The table has under 350,000 distinct CDR3 sequences, around a tenth seen once. Sequenced: PBMCs. The receptors shown here come from a human donor in good health (CMV status not recorded). Some clones in this sample may be carry-over from other donors' samples. The CDR3 runs from the conserved cysteine through the conserved F or W. A D gene is named only where the DNA matches it firmly. Only part of the rows carry a size: once, few, many, or a class if the clone is expanded.

D	V	size	J	CDR3	DNA
-	TRBV7-9	many	TRBJ2-4	CASSLVGGRNIQYF	TGTGCCAGCAGCTTAGTTGGGGGAAGAAACATTCAGTACTTC
-	TRBV20-1	-	TRBJ2-1	CSARVSYREQFF	TGCAGTGCTAGAGTTTCGTATCGGGAGCAGTTCTTC
TRBD1	TRBV7-2	many	TRBJ2-7	CASSSLQGYEQYF	TGTGCCAGCAGCTCCTTACAGGGGTACGAGCAGTACTTC
-	TRBV11-2	many	TRBJ1-4	CASSFATTNEKLFF	TGTGCCAGCAGCTTCGCGACAACTAATGAAAAACTGTTTTTT
-	TRBV19	many	TRBJ2-1	CASSPDRSSYNEQFF	TGTGCCAGTAGTCCCGACCGAAGCTCCTACAATGAGCAGTTCTTC
-	TRBV12-3/TRBV12-4	-	TRBJ2-3	CASRTRDTQYF	TGTGCCAGCAGAACGAGGGATACGCAGTATTTT
-	TRBV29-1	many	TRBJ1-5	CSVGDLNQPQHF	TGCAGCGTTGGAGACCTCAATCAGCCCCAGCATTTT
TRBD1	TRBV11-2	-	TRBJ1-3	CASSLTGQLSGNTIYF	TGTGCCAGCAGCCTCACGGGACAGCTCTCTGGAAACACCATATATTTT
-	TRBV15	-	TRBJ2-7	CATSGTVDEQYF	TGTGCCACCAGCGGGACGGTCGACGAGCAGTACTTC
-	TRBV29-1	-	TRBJ2-6	CSVQTRSSGANVLTF	TGCAGCGTTCAGACCCGCTCCTCTGGGGCCAACGTCCTGACTTTC
TRBD2	TRBV30	few	TRBJ2-5	CAWSVFPRASGSTLETQYF	TGTGCCTGGAGTGTATTTCCTCGGGCTAGCGGAAGCACCCTAGAGACCCAGTACTTC
-	TRBV7-2	many	TRBJ2-3	CASGFTDTQYF	TGTGCCAGCGGCTTCACAGATACGCAGTATTTT
TRBD2	TRBV29-1	-	TRBJ2-7	CSVELAGATYEQYF	TGCAGCGTCGAACTAGCGGGAGCGACCTACGAGCAGTACTTC
TRBD2	TRBV6-4	-	TRBJ2-3	CASSFEAGASTDTQYF	TGTGCCAGCAGTTTTGAAGCGGGGGCTAGCACAGATACGCAGTATTTT
TRBD1	TRBV20-1	few	TRBJ1-2	CSARAPGQGFRGYTF	TGCAGTGCTAGAGCCCCGGGACAGGGATTTCGGGGCTACACCTTC
TRBD2	TRBV6-2/TRBV6-3	-	TRBJ2-2	CASSYSMGLAGTNTGELFF	TGTGCCAGCAGTTACTCGATGGGGTTAGCGGGAACAAACACCGGGGAGCTGTTTTTT
-	TRBV20-1	-	TRBJ2-3	CSARDSKTTADTQYF	TGCAGTGCTAGAGATTCTAAAACGACCGCAGATACGCAGTATTTT
TRBD1	TRBV27	few	TRBJ1-3	CASSRRTGAGNTIYF	TGTGCCAGCAGTCGTCGGACAGGAGCTGGAAACACCATATATTTT
-	TRBV30	many	TRBJ1-1	CAWSVQTEAFF	TGTGCCTGGAGTGTACAAACTGAAGCTTTCTTT
-	TRBV19	few	TRBJ2-1	CASSRGQSYNEQFF	TGTGCCAGTAGTAGGGGGCAGTCCTACAATGAGCAGTTCTTC